Sequencing of this T cell receptor beta chain was carried out in a study of blood T cell repertoires in COVID-19. Some clones are missing from TCRdb's copy, which holds only in-frame ones; the method was immunoSEQ multiplex PCR. The profile shows roughly 260,000 clones, roughly 90% of them singletons. The germline V gene has CDR1 SGHTA and CDR2 FQGNSA. V dropped 5 bases and J dropped 2 bases, with 10 bases sitting between them. This CDR3 is 13 amino acids long. The chain joins TRBV7-2 to TRBJ2-7, with D maybe TRBD1 (7 bases). This clonotype was obtained from a man in his sixties who had recovered from COVID-19. Sequencing was carried out using peripheral blood. In DNA, the CDR3 is TGTGCCAGCAGCGGGGGGACAGCCTACGAGCAGTACTTC. Protein: CASSGGTAYEQYF.